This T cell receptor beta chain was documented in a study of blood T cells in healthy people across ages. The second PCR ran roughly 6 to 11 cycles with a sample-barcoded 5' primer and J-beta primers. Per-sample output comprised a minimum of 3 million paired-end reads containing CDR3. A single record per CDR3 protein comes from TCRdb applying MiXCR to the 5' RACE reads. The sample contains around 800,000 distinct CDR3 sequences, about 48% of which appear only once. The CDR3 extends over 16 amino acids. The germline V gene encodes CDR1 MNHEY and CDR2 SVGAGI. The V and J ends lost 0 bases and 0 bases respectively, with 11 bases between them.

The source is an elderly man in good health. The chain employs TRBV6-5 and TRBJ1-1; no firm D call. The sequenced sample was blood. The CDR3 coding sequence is TGTGCCAGCAGTTACTCTCAGACATTTTTGAACACTGAAGCTTTCTTT. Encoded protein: CASSYSQTFLNTEAFF.